This record concerns one T cell receptor beta chain sequence. The antigen remains unidentified. Assay used: immunoSEQ multiplex PCR; TCRdb lists only in-frame clones, some missing. The top ten clones hold 0.13% of a sample with roughly 2 million clones, 85% to 95% of them seen once. The sample is drawn from a study of shared clonotypes between healthy human individuals. At the level of the study: Three plates each covered CD4 naive and memory; CD8 naive two, CD8 memory one. The study, taken as a whole, reports: What rarefaction showed was incomplete sorted-subset sequencing despite large depth.

The CDR3 extends over 16 amino acids. The V gene's germline CDR1 is LNHNV and CDR2 YYDKDF (reference sequence). V was pared by 5 bases and J by 5 bases, with 19 bases between. This TCR was sampled from a man between 18 and 35 years old in good health. Input material: naive CD4+ T cells sorted from blood. The subset denotes: CD45RA+ positively selected. The rearrangement uses TRBV15 and TRBJ2-4; no clear D. This CDR3 is CATSLRTGFGENIQYF. In nucleotides, the CDR3 is TGTGCCACCAGCCTGCGGACCGGATTTGGGGAAAACATTCAGTACTTC.